The clone carrying this T cell receptor (beta chain) was counted many times. The data originate from a study of T cells in Graves' hyperthyroidism and ophthalmopathy. Overall study: Pretreatment peripheral blood was obtained at initial diagnosis.

There were TCR beta CDR3 regions amplified from RNA transcripts. The HTBI set primed first-round TCR CDR3 RT-PCR. TCRdb ran MiXCR on the multiplex PCR reads and lists one entry per CDR3 protein. The sample has around 300,000 distinct CDR3 sequences, roughly 14% seen once; the top ten hold approximately 23%. Germline V CDR1 and CDR2: SGHAT, FQNNGV. The V and J ends lost 5 bases and 16 bases respectively, with 12 bases between them. The CDR3 consists of 11 residues. Participants, patients aged 18 to 65, had newly diagnosed hyperthyroidism with a duration under 2 months. This chain joins TRBV11-2 and TRBJ1-6; the D is unclear. The sequence was collected from a woman between 25 and 40 years old with Graves' hyperthyroidism. Sequencing input: blood. CDR3 region: CASSASNLLHF. For the CDR3, the DNA is TGTGCCAGCAGCGCGTCGAACTTACTCCACTTT. Based on the CDR3 plus reference TRBV11-2 and TRBJ1-6, the full variable domain is EAGVAQSPRYKIIEKRQSVAFWCNPISGHATLYWYQQILGQGPKLLIQFQNNGVVDDSQLPKDRFSAERLKGVDSTLKIQPAKLEDSAVYLCASSASNLLHFGNGTRLTVT.